This TCR beta chain was captured by sequencing in a study of T cell responses to AZD1222 COVID-19 vaccine. Study-level findings and limits: Among AZD1222 vaccinees, only 5 to 7 were seropositive at baseline. When two AZD1222 doses had been given, Spike-specific TCR breadth and depth rose. Females made up more of the donors, who were largely white British, and clonal diversity may have come out too low.

Second doses that came at about 4 or about 12 weeks were put together. Only in-frame clones appear in the TCRdb table, and some are missing; sequencing was by immunoSEQ multiplex PCR. The data show roughly 84,000 clones, roughly 85% seen once. This CDR3 comprises 15 residues. Looked up from germline, CDR1 is ENHRY and CDR2 is SYGVKD. V lost 0 bases to trimming and J lost 3 bases, with 12 bases between them. Concerning this clone: The antigen remains undetermined.

The J gene is TRBJ2-7, the V gene TRBV10-3; no clear D. This sample comprised peripheral blood, obtained 28 days after the second AZD1222 dose. The source of this sequence is an adult who received the AZD1222 COVID-19 vaccine. As DNA, the CDR3 is TGTGCCATCAGTGAGTCGGAAAGGGCAGACTACGAGCAGTACTTC. Encoded protein: CAISESERADYEQYF.